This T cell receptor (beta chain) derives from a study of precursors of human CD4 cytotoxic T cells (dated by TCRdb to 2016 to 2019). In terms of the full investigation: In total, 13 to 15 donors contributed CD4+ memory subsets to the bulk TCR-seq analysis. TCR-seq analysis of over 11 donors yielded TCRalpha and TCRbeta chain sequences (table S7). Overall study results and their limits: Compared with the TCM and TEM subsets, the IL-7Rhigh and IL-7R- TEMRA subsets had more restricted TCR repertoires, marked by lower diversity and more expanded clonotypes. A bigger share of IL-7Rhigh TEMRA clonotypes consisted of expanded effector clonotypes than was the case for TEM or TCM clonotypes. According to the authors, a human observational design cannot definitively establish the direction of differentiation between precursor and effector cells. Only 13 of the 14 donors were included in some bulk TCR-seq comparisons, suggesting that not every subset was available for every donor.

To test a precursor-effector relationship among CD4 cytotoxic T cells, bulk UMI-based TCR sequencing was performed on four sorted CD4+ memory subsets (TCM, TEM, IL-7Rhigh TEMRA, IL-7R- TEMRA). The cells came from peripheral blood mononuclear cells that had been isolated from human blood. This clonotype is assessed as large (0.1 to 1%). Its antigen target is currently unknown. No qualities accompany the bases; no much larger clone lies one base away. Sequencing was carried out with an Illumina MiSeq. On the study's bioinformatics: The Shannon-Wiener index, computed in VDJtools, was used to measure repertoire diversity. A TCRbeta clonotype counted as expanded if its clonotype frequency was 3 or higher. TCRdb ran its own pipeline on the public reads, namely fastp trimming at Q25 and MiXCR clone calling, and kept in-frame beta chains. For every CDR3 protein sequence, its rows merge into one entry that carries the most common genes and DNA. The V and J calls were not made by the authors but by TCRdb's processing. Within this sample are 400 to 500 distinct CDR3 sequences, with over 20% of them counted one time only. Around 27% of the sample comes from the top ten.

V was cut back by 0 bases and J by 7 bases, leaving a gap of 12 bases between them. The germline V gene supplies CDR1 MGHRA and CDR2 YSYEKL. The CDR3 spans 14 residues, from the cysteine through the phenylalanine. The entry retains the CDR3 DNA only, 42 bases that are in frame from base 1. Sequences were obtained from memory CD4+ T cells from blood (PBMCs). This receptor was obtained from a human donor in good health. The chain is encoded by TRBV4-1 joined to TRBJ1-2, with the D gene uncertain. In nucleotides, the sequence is TGCGCCAGCAGCCAAGACCGTAGCTCTTTTGGCTACACCTTC. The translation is CASSQDRSSFGYTF.